One sample yielded the 5 T cell receptor beta chains listed below, sequenced in a study of CD8 T cells in Susac syndrome. The authors reverse transcribed roughly 0.5 to 1 ug RNA with random hexamers. Each CDR3 protein is one row after TCRdb ran MiXCR on the immunoSEQ multiplex PCR reads. Found here are almost 450,000 distinct CDR3 sequences, more than 70% of them singletons; the top ten hold under 0.15%. The material sequenced was CD8+ T cells from PBMCs. These receptors originate from a human donor with multiple sclerosis.

This clonotype was seen just once. In DNA form, the CDR3 reads TGTGCCAGCAGCTTGGACGACTGGGGGGACACCGCTGAAGCTTTCTTT. It codes for CASSLDDWGDTAEAFF. The V gene is TRBV11-2, the J gene TRBJ1-1; D might be TRBD1 (6 bases). Germline V gene sequence: CDR1 SGHAT, CDR2 FQNNGV. CDR3 length: 16 residues. V was clipped by 3 bases and J by 6 bases, with 20 bases between them.

The V call is TRBV7-6, the J call TRBJ2-7; D unclear. The CDR3 sequence is 15 residues long. V lost 3 bases to trimming and J lost 7 bases, with 19 bases between them. Germline CDR1 reads SGHVS; CDR2 reads FNYEAQ. The CDR3 is CASSLRSLGDGEQYF. CDR3 bases: TGTGCCAGCAGCTTGAGAAGTCTTGGGGATGGAGAGCAGTACTTC.

The gene calls are TRBV29-1 and TRBJ2-1; D is ambiguous. Trimming removed 1 base from V and 0 bases from J, with 7 bases in between. This CDR3 region has 14 residues. Per germline, CDR1 SQVTM and CDR2 ANQGSEA. CDR3 sequence: CSVEGQASYNEQFF. CDR3 sequence (DNA): TGCAGCGTTGAAGGACAAGCCTCCTACAATGAGCAGTTCTTC.

The gene calls are TRBV9 and TRBJ2-6; 9 bases are a match to TRBD1. Per germline, CDR1 SGDLS and CDR2 YYNGEE. Germline trimming cut 0 bases from V and 1 base from J; bases unmatched to any gene: 5. The CDR3 spans 18 residues. The CDR3 coding sequence is TGTGCCAGCAGCGTAGAGGGACAGGGATTTTCTGGGGCCAACGTCCTGACTTTC. This gives the protein CASSVEGQGFSGANVLTF.

The chain is built from TRBV27 and TRBJ1-1; no clear D gene. The CDR3 is 13 amino acids. CDR1 and CDR2 from the germline V gene are MNHEY and SMNVEV (reference sequence). Trimming stripped 5 bases from V and 3 bases from J, with 10 bases between. CDR3 DNA sequence: TGTGCCAGCAGTCTCACGTGGTACACTGAAGCTTTCTTT. Protein product: CASSLTWYTEAFF.